Following are 3 T cell receptor beta chains from one sample sequenced in a study of T cells after yellow fever vaccination. TCRdb re-derived calls from the 5' RACE reads in MiXCR, one entry per CDR3 protein. The repertoire includes 150,000 to 200,000 distinct CDR3 sequences, around 9.3% of them detected once, and about 40% sits in the top ten. This specimen consisted of CD8+ T cells sorted from PBMCs, obtained 45 days after the yellow fever booster vaccination. The source of these receptors is a man between 18 and 29 years old who received the YFV17D yellow fever vaccine.

In its sample, this clonotype was seen a few times. This chain connects TRBV6-2 or TRBV6-3 to TRBJ1-5; D is possibly TRBD1 (5 bases). V lost 4 bases and J 4 bases, leaving 17 bases between the germline ends. This CDR3 has 16 residues. Germline V gene lookup returns CDR1 MNHEY and CDR2 SVGEGT. CDR3 sequence (DNA): TGTGCCAGCAGTTCAACCCAGGGACGGGGTAATCAGCCCCAGCATTTT. Translation: CASSSTQGRGNQPQHF.

This clonotype has only a few counts. The chain links TRBV6-1 to TRBJ2-7; 7 bases match TRBD2. The V segment lost 2 bases and the J segment 1 base; nucleotides outside the gene matches: 8. CDR3 length: 16 amino acids. Germline V gives CDR1 MNHNS, CDR2 SASEGT. The DNA for the CDR3 is TGTGCCAGCAGTGAATGGGGGGAGGGGCGGTCCTACGAGCAGTACTTC. This codes for CASSEWGEGRSYEQYF.

In this sample, this clonotype turned up many times. CDR3 nucleotides: TGTGCCAGCAGTTTCGGAGGGGGCGAGCAGTACGTC. Amino acid sequence: CASSFGGGEQYV. J is TRBJ2-7 and V is TRBV12-3 or TRBV12-4; D tentatively reads TRBD1 or TRBD2 (6 bases each). The CDR3 has 12 residues. The V and J ends lost 3 bases and 6 bases respectively, with 9 bases between them.